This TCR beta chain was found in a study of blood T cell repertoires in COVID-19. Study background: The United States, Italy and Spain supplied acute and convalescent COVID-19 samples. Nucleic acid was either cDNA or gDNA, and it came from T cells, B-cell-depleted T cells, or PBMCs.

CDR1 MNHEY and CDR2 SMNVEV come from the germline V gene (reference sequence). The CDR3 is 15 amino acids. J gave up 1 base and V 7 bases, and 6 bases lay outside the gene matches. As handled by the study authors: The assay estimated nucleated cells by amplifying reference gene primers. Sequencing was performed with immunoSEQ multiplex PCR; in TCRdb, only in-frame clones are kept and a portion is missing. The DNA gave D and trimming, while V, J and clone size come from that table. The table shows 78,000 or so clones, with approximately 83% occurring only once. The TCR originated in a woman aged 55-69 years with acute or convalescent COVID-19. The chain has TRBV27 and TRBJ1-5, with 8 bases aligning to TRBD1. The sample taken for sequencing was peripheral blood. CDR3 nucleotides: TGTGCCAGCAAAGGACAGGGCTCAAGCAATCAGCCCCAGCATTTT. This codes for CASKGQGSSNQPQHF.